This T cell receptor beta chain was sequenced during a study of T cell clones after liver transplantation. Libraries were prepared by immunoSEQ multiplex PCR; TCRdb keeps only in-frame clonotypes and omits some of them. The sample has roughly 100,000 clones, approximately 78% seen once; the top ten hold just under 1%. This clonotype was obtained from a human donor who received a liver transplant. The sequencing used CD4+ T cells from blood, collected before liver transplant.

The CDR3 nucleotides read TGCAGCGGGGGGACTGCCCCCACAGATACGCAGTATTTT. Amino acids: CSGGTAPTDTQYF. The chain is built from TRBV29-1 and TRBJ2-3; a possible D gene is TRBD2 (6 bases). The CDR3 loop spans 13 amino acids. Germline CDR1 and CDR2: SQVTM and ANQGSEA. Trimming stripped 7 bases from V and 2 bases from J, with 13 bases between.